This passage covers 13 T cell receptor beta chains from one sample sequenced in a study of T cell responses to AZD1222 COVID-19 vaccine. Using immunoSEQ multiplex PCR, the repertoire was profiled, and TCRdb retains in-frame clones only, with some absent. This table holds 100,000 or so clones, 70% to 90% found once. The input for sequencing was peripheral blood, taken on day 0 of AZD1222 vaccination. These receptors were obtained from an adult in good health.

The chain employs TRBV5-1 and TRBJ2-3; TRBD2 agrees at 7 bases. CDR3 length: 17 amino acids. The V gene's germline CDR1 is SGHRS and CDR2 YFSETQ. With V trimmed by 4 bases and J by 0 bases, 11 bases remained unmatched. DNA of the CDR3: TGCGCCAGCAGCGGAGCGGGGCCCTCACCTAGCACAGATACGCAGTATTTT. Protein product: CASSGAGPSPSTDTQYF.

As for this clone: The sample carries other DNA sequences with the same CDR3. The V and J genes are TRBV5-1 and TRBJ1-1, with a tentative D call TRBD1 (5 bases). Germline V lookup: CDR1 SGHRS, CDR2 YFSETQ. The V end was cut by 1 base, the J end by 1 base, with 11 bases between. The CDR3 has 15 residues. As DNA, the CDR3 is TGCGCCAGCAGCTTGCTCCCAGGGCGGAACACTGAAGCTTTCTTT. Residues: CASSLLPGRNTEAFF.

V is TRBV5-1 and J is TRBJ2-6; D unclear. Trimming removed 5 bases from V and 0 bases from J, with 12 bases in between. Germline V gene sequence: CDR1 SGHRS, CDR2 YFSETQ. The CDR3 extends over 16 amino acids. The CDR3 nucleotides are TGCGCCAGCAGGCCGTTGATAAGCTCTGGGGCCAACGTCCTGACTTTC. Amino acid sequence: CASRPLISSGANVLTF.

This clone was seen once. The gene calls are TRBV27 and TRBJ2-7; D remains unclear. CDR1 MNHEY and CDR2 SMNVEV come from the germline V gene (reference sequence). With 1 base removed from V and 5 bases from J, the gap between germline ends came to 12 bases. CDR3 length equals 14 residues. The DNA for the CDR3 is TGTGCCAGCAGTTTATTCCTGGGGTTGGACGAGCAGTACTTC. It specifies CASSLFLGLDEQYF.

V usage is TRBV5-4 and J usage is TRBJ2-5; D possibly corresponds to TRBD2 (5 bases). This CDR3 comprises 15 residues. Germline CDR1 is SGHNT and CDR2 is YYREEE (reference sequence). Trimming shortened V by 2 bases and J by 2 bases, and 13 bases separated the two germline ends. CDR3 coding DNA: TGTGCCAGCAGCTTATCGAGCGGACCGCAAGAGACCCAGTACTTC. This translates into CASSLSSGPQETQYF.

The genes are TRBV11-2 and TRBJ1-4; possibly TRBD1 for D (5 bases). From germline, CDR1 is SGHAT and CDR2 FQNNGV. This CDR3 spans 15 amino acids. Trimming removed 0 bases at V and 0 bases at J, with 5 bases between. The CDR3, as DNA: TGTGCCAGCAGCTTAGACAGGGCAACTAATGAAAAACTGTTTTTT. This sequence encodes CASSLDRATNEKLFF. The full variable domain, its missing parts supplied by reference TRBV11-2 and TRBJ1-4, is EAGVAQSPRYKIIEKRQSVAFWCNPISGHATLYWYQQILGQGPKLLIQFQNNGVVDDSQLPKDRFSAERLKGVDSTLKIQPAKLEDSAVYLCASSLDRATNEKLFFGSGTQLSVL.

This rearrangement joins TRBV9 to TRBJ2-5; the D gene is possibly TRBD1 (5 bases). The CDR3 sequence is 14 residues long. The germline V gene has CDR1 SGDLS and CDR2 YYNGEE. Trimming pared 1 base from V and 4 bases from J, leaving 11 bases between. CDR3 coding DNA: TGTGCCAGCAGCGTATCGCAGGGAAGAGAGACCCAGTACTTC. This sequence encodes CASSVSQGRETQYF.

This chain connects TRBV4-2 to TRBJ2-5; TRBD2 matches at 7 bases. The CDR3 is 15 amino acids. CDR1 is LGHNA and CDR2 is YNFKEQ in the germline V gene. V shed 1 base, J shed 1 base, and the junction held 3 bases outside the gene matches. Here the CDR3 reads CASSQGGGTQETQYF. CDR3 bases: TGTGCCAGCAGCCAAGGGGGGGGGACCCAAGAGACCCAGTACTTC.

The J gene is TRBJ1-2, the V gene TRBV28; D is unclear. The V gene lost 2 bases and the J gene lost 0 bases, with 4 bases spanning the gap. Germline V lookup: CDR1 MDHEN, CDR2 SYDVKM. The CDR3 extends over 13 amino acids. The CDR3 sequence is CASSLVANYGYTF. The CDR3 nucleotides are TGTGCCAGCAGTTTAGTGGCTAACTATGGCTACACCTTC.

CDR3 loop: CASSFGQGGGYTF. CDR3 coding DNA: TGTGCCAGCAGTTTCGGCCAGGGGGGCGGCTACACCTTC. J is TRBJ1-2 and V is TRBV27; TRBD1 aligns across 7 bases. Germline trimming cut 3 bases from V and 8 bases from J; bases unmatched to any gene: 6. Germline CDR1 and CDR2: MNHEY and SMNVEV (reference sequence). This CDR3 contains 13 residues.

This chain uses TRBV5-1 with TRBJ2-4; 14 nucleotides line up with TRBD2. The CDR3 runs to 19 residues. Germline values: CDR1 SGHRS, CDR2 YFSETQ. With 0 bases clipped from V and 2 bases from J, the junction kept 7 bases outside the gene matches. CDR3 in DNA: TGCGCCAGCAGCTTGGGGGGACTAGCGGGAGAGAGGACCAAAAACATTCAGTACTTC. As protein: CASSLGGLAGERTKNIQYF.

V usage is TRBV10-3 and J usage is TRBJ1-4; possible D gene TRBD1, 5 bases. This CDR3 comprises 13 residues. Trimming shortened V by 7 bases and J by 3 bases, and 9 bases separated the two germline ends. The germline V gene has CDR1 ENHRY and CDR2 SYGVKD. CDR3 DNA: TGTGCCATCACCCAGGGCCCTAATGAAAAACTGTTTTTT. Amino acids: CAITQGPNEKLFF.

This chain connects TRBV28 to TRBJ1-1; 9 nucleotides align to TRBD1. Germline CDR1 and CDR2: MDHEN and SYDVKM. The junction had 10 bases not matched to a gene; V was cut back by 5 bases and J by 3 bases. The CDR3 has 16 residues. CDR3 protein: CASSKIQGAPYTEAFF. The CDR3 nucleotides read TGTGCCAGCAGTAAGATACAGGGGGCGCCGTACACTGAAGCTTTCTTT.